These T cell receptor beta chains were read from a single sample in a study of blood T cell repertoires in COVID-19. Here immunoSEQ multiplex PCR was the method, and the copy in TCRdb shows in-frame clones only, minus some. Of some 190,000 clones listed, approximately 86% are singletons. Material for sequencing was peripheral blood. The receptors were gathered from a man younger than 40 with acute or convalescent COVID-19. Each CDR3 is given with its conserved first and last residue. The order of the fields is D gene, clone size, V gene, J gene, CDR3 DNA, CDR3 protein. A D gene is named only where the DNA matches it firmly. Where a row states a size, it is once, few, many or the class of an expanded clone; other rows omit it.

D: NA; size: NA; V: TRBV19; J: TRBJ1-5; DNA: TGTGCCAGTATGTCTATAGCTTATCGGTCTAATCAGCCCCAGCATTTT; CDR3: CASMSIAYRSNQPQHF
D: NA; size: NA; V: TRBV11-3; J: TRBJ2-5; DNA: TGTGCCAGCAGCTTACTCGCGGGGGAGACCCAGTACTTC; CDR3: CASSLLAGETQYF
D: NA; size: NA; V: TRBV18; J: TRBJ1-3; DNA: TGTGCCAGCTCACCAACGGCAGGGGCTGGAAACACCATATATTTT; CDR3: CASSPTAGAGNTIYF
D: TRBD2; size: NA; V: TRBV7-2; J: TRBJ2-1; DNA: TGTGCCAGCAGCTATGCCCACCCGGGACTAGGTTACAATGAGCAGTTCTTC; CDR3: CASSYAHPGLGYNEQFF
D: TRBD1; size: NA; V: TRBV7-3; J: TRBJ2-3; DNA: TGTGCCAGCAGCTTAACCGGGTCAGGGGGCGGCACAGATACGCAGTATTTT; CDR3: CASSLTGSGGGTDTQYF
D: NA; size: NA; V: TRBV3-1/TRBV3-2; J: TRBJ2-1; DNA: TGTGCCAGCAGCCAATTGGCCGGGCGTGTAGCGGAGTACAATGAGCAGTTCTTC; CDR3: CASSQLAGRVAEYNEQFF
D: NA; size: few; V: TRBV25-1; J: TRBJ2-1; DNA: TGTGCCAGCAGTGAAGTAGAGGGCAGGAGCTACAATGAGCAGTTCTTC; CDR3: CASSEVEGRSYNEQFF
D: NA; size: NA; V: TRBV6-5; J: TRBJ1-1; DNA: TGTGCCAGCAGTATACAGGGTAACCCTATTAGAGCTTTCTTT; CDR3: CASSIQGNPIRAFF
D: NA; size: once; V: TRBV27; J: TRBJ2-1; DNA: TGTGCCAGCACCAAAATAGGGGGGGTCTCCTACAATGAGCAGTTCTTC; CDR3: CASTKIGGVSYNEQFF
D: NA; size: NA; V: TRBV6-5; J: TRBJ1-2; DNA: TGTGCCAGCAGTCCCGGACAGTATGGCTACACCTTC; CDR3: CASSPGQYGYTF
D: TRBD1; size: NA; V: TRBV29-1; J: TRBJ1-2; DNA: TGCAGCGTTGAAGGGGGACAGAGGATCGGGCCCCACACCTTC; CDR3: CSVEGGQRIGPHTF
D: NA; size: NA; V: TRBV5-1; J: TRBJ1-1; DNA: TGCGCCAGCAGCTTGGGTGAGGAAACTGAAGCTTTCTTT; CDR3: CASSLGEETEAFF
D: NA; size: once; V: TRBV7-6; J: TRBJ1-6; DNA: TGTGCCAGCAGCTTATCGGAAGGAGTAAATTCACCCCTCCACTTT; CDR3: CASSLSEGVNSPLHF
D: TRBD1; size: NA; V: TRBV5-6; J: TRBJ1-1; DNA: TGTGCCAGCAGCGTCGGACAGGCGGGCACTGAAGCTTTCTTT; CDR3: CASSVGQAGTEAFF
D: TRBD1; size: NA; V: TRBV5-1; J: TRBJ2-1; DNA: TGCGCCAGCAGCCCGGGACAGGAACGCAATGAGCAGTTCTTC; CDR3: CASSPGQERNEQFF
D: NA; size: once; V: TRBV15; J: TRBJ1-2; DNA: TGTGCCACCAGCAGAGATAGGCAGGGAGGCTACACCTTC; CDR3: CATSRDRQGGYTF
D: NA; size: NA; V: TRBV5-1; J: TRBJ1-2; DNA: TGCGCCAGCAGCTTGGTAACGACCGGGAGGGATGGCTACACCTTC; CDR3: CASSLVTTGRDGYTF
D: TRBD1; size: NA; V: TRBV28; J: TRBJ1-6; DNA: TGTGCCAGCAGTTTGAACAGGGGGCTTAATTCACCCCTCCACTTT; CDR3: CASSLNRGLNSPLHF
D: NA; size: NA; V: TRBV2; J: TRBJ1-1; DNA: TGTGCCAGCAGTGAACAAATTCTTTCAACGGGGATGAACACTGAAGCTTTCTTT; CDR3: CASSEQILSTGMNTEAFF
D: NA; size: few; V: TRBV18; J: TRBJ1-5; DNA: TGTGCCAGCTCTCTTGTCACAGGCAATCAGCCCCAGCATTTT; CDR3: CASSLVTGNQPQHF
D: TRBD1; size: NA; V: TRBV9; J: TRBJ1-5; DNA: TGTGCCAGCAGCCTCGGGACAGGGAATCAGCCCCAGCATTTT; CDR3: CASSLGTGNQPQHF
D: TRBD1; size: NA; V: TRBV4-1; J: TRBJ2-7; DNA: TGCGCCAGCAGCCGGATACAGGGGGGCGAGCAGTACTTC; CDR3: CASSRIQGGEQYF